This T cell receptor beta chain was profiled in a study of blood T cells in healthy people across ages. Regarding the study as a whole: Observed TCR beta diversity showed a strong correlation with the percentage of naive T cells as measured by flow cytometry.

Next came a second PCR, run for roughly 6 to 11 cycles, which used a sample-barcoded 5' primer along with a J-beta primer mix. Unique molecular identifiers of 12 random nucleotides labeled each cDNA. TCRdb re-called the 5' RACE reads through MiXCR, storing one row per CDR3 protein. The sample lists some 1.5 million distinct CDR3 sequences; 28% were seen once. As for this clonotype: Its antigen remains unknown.

The sequence was collected from a young woman in good health. Sequenced: blood.

The CDR3 nucleotides are TGCGCCAGCACCCGATCACCGGGACAGGGGGCCATCGTCCACTTT. Translated, it gives CASTRSPGQGAIVHF. The genes are TRBV10-2 and TRBJ1-6; TRBD1 aligns across 12 bases. CDR1 is WSHSY, CDR2 SAAADI, per germline. J lost 17 bases, V lost 7 bases, and 15 bases had no gene match. The CDR3 consists of 15 residues.